Listed below are T cell receptor beta chains from one sample, sequenced in a study of Graves' ophthalmopathy and Graves' hyperthyroidism. Via MiXCR, TCRdb re-called the multiplex PCR reads, giving one row per CDR3 protein. The repertoire holds over 40,000 distinct CDR3 sequences, under 55% seen once, with roughly 20% in the top ten. Sequenced sample: peripheral blood. The receptors derive from an adult man with Graves' ophthalmopathy. Each CDR3 is given with its conserved first and last residue. A D gene is named only where the DNA matches it firmly. Clone size is shown for a subset of rows, as once, few, many or a class of expanded clone.

size: .
D: .
V: TRBV19
J: TRBJ1-1
DNA: TGTGCCAGTAGTATAGGACAGGCCCGAGGAACTGAAGCTTTCTTT
CDR3: CASSIGQARGTEAFF

size: .
D: .
V: TRBV9
J: TRBJ1-1
DNA: TGTGCCAGCAGCGTAGCTACGGGGTCGGTTGACACTGAAGCTTTCTTT
CDR3: CASSVATGSVDTEAFF

size: many
D: .
V: TRBV5-8
J: TRBJ1-4
DNA: TGTGCCAGCAGCTTGGCAATTAATACGGGAAAACTGTTTTTT
CDR3: CASSLAINTGKLFF

size: once
D: TRBD2
V: TRBV7-9
J: TRBJ2-2
DNA: TGTGCCAGCAGCCTAGCGGGGGGCACCGGGGAGCTGTTTTTT
CDR3: CASSLAGGTGELFF

size: once
D: TRBD1
V: TRBV6-5
J: TRBJ2-5
DNA: TGTGCCAGCAGCCCCGGGACAGGGCCGGGGGAGACCCAGTACTTC
CDR3: CASSPGTGPGETQYF

size: many
D: TRBD1
V: TRBV2
J: TRBJ1-4
DNA: TGTGCCAGCAAGGGACAGGGGACGAGTGAAAAACTGTTTTTT
CDR3: CASKGQGTSEKLFF

size: many
D: .
V: TRBV5-8
J: TRBJ2-2
DNA: TGTGCCAGCAGCTTAGGAGGGAAAGGCACCGGGGAGCTGTTTTTT
CDR3: CASSLGGKGTGELFF

size: .
D: TRBD2
V: TRBV25-1
J: TRBJ2-3
DNA: TGTGCCAGCAGTGAATCTAGGGTAGCGGGAGCAGCAGATACGCAGTATTTT
CDR3: CASSESRVAGAADTQYF

size: few
D: TRBD1
V: TRBV10-3
J: TRBJ2-2
DNA: TGTGCCATCAGAGGGACAGGGGGCACCGGGGAGCTGTTTTTT
CDR3: CAIRGTGGTGELFF

size: .
D: .
V: TRBV20-1
J: TRBJ1-1
DNA: TGCAGTGTTAGTGCCAGATGGGACACTGAAGTTTTCTTT
CDR3: CSVSARWDTEVFF

size: few
D: TRBD1
V: TRBV19
J: TRBJ2-6
DNA: TGTGCCACCGGGACAGGGACCGGGGCCAACGTCCTGACTTTC
CDR3: CATGTGTGANVLTF

size: many
D: .
V: TRBV11-3
J: TRBJ1-2
DNA: TGTGCCAGCAGCTTATCTCCCCCCAGGGGTAACTATGGCTACACCTTC
CDR3: CASSLSPPRGNYGYTF

size: .
D: .
V: TRBV12-3/TRBV12-4
J: TRBJ1-5
DNA: TGTGCCAGCAGTTTAGTGGTGGGGGGTACAGGGCCTGATCAGCCCCAGCATTTT
CDR3: CASSLVVGGTGPDQPQHF

size: many
D: .
V: TRBV20-1
J: TRBJ1-6
DNA: TGCAGTGCTAGCGTCGAGGGGGGGGGTTCACCCCTCCACTTT
CDR3: CSASVEGGGSPLHF

size: medium-sized
D: .
V: TRBV2
J: TRBJ2-7
DNA: TGTGCCAGCCGCGGACAGCCCTACGAGCAGTACTTC
CDR3: CASRGQPYEQYF

size: .
D: .
V: TRBV7-3
J: TRBJ2-2
DNA: TGTGCCAGCAGCTTAGCTGGGACGTCGAACACCGGGGAGCTGTCTTGG
CDR3: CASSLAGTSNTGELSW